Reported below is one T cell receptor beta chain. The sample comes from a study of blood T cell repertoires in COVID-19. Whole-study context: Sites across the United States, Italy and Spain contributed samples from acute and convalescent COVID-19. PBMCs, B-cell-depleted T cells, or T cells were the source of the cDNA or gDNA that made up the material.

How the authors handled the data: Researchers report that nucleated cell counts were estimated from reference gene primer amplification. Here immunoSEQ multiplex PCR was the method, and the copy in TCRdb shows in-frame clones only, minus some. V and J calls and clone size are those listed in that table; D and trimming were worked out from the DNA. Altogether 50,000 or so clones are present, roughly four fifths being singletons, with the ten largest covering 7.3%. The germline CDR1 and CDR2 sequences are SGHTS and YDEGEE. The V gene lost 0 bases and the J gene lost 10 bases, with 14 bases spanning the gap. This CDR3 has 15 residues.

The receptor was isolated from a man aged 35 to 55 with acute or convalescent COVID-19. Input material: peripheral blood. V usage is TRBV5-8 and J usage is TRBJ1-6, with D perhaps matching TRBD1 (5 bases). For the CDR3, the DNA is TGTGCCAGCAGCTTGGAGCAGGGTATAGAATCACCCCTCCACTTT. Its translation is CASSLEQGIESPLHF. Complete variable domain (other parts from reference TRBV5-8 and TRBJ1-6): EAGVTQSPTHLIKTRGQQATLRCSPISGHTSVYWYQQALGLGLQFLLWYDEGEERNRGNFPPRFSGRQFPNYSSELNVNALELEDSALYLCASSLEQGIESPLHFGNGTRLTVT.